These T cell receptor beta chains were read from a single sample in a study of T cells in Graves' hyperthyroidism and ophthalmopathy. TCRdb redid the calling of the multiplex PCR reads with MiXCR, one entry per CDR3 protein. The data hold a few hundred thousand distinct CDR3 sequences, with about a sixth observed a single time. Sequencing was performed on blood. The receptors here all came from a woman younger than 45 with Graves' hyperthyroidism. Each CDR3 is given with its conserved first and last residue. A D gene is named only where the DNA matches it firmly. Size is omitted from some rows. Given values are once, few, many or a class for expanded clones.

abundance: few
v_gene: TRBV29-1
d_gene: TRBD2
j_gene: TRBJ2-3
CDR3nt: TGCAGCGTTGGGCCAAGTAGCGGGAGTGATACGCAGTATTTT
CDR3aa: CSVGPSSGSDTQYF

abundance: many
v_gene: TRBV20-1
d_gene: TRBD1
j_gene: TRBJ2-7
CDR3nt: TGCAGTGCCTCGGGGACAGGCCAAGGCGAGCAGTACTTC
CDR3aa: CSASGTGQGEQYF

abundance: few
v_gene: TRBV19
d_gene: TRBD2
j_gene: TRBJ2-1
CDR3nt: TGTGCCAGTAGTACCGCGGGAGACTCCTACAATGAGCAGTTCTTC
CDR3aa: CASSTAGDSYNEQFF

abundance: few
v_gene: TRBV5-5
d_gene: .
j_gene: TRBJ1-5
CDR3nt: TGTGCCAGCAGCACTACTACAGGGTGGGCTCAGCCCCAGCATTTT
CDR3aa: CASSTTTGWAQPQHF

abundance: many
v_gene: TRBV3-1
d_gene: TRBD1
j_gene: TRBJ1-2
CDR3nt: TGTGCCAGCAGCCACTCCCCCGGACAGGCCTACTATGGCTACACCTTC
CDR3aa: CASSHSPGQAYYGYTF

abundance: many
v_gene: TRBV12-3/TRBV12-4
d_gene: TRBD2
j_gene: TRBJ2-1
CDR3nt: TGTGCCAGCAGACTAGCGGGAAGGATGTACAATGAGCAGTTCTTC
CDR3aa: CASRLAGRMYNEQFF

abundance: .
v_gene: TRBV7-9
d_gene: TRBD2
j_gene: TRBJ2-1
CDR3nt: TGTGCCAGCAGCACACCGGGGGGGGCTAGTCCCTCCTACAATGAGCAGTTCTTC
CDR3aa: CASSTPGGASPSYNEQFF

abundance: many
v_gene: TRBV3-1
d_gene: .
j_gene: TRBJ1-1
CDR3nt: TGTGCCAGCAGCCAAGACCACGCTCAGAACACTGAAGCTTTCTTT
CDR3aa: CASSQDHAQNTEAFF

abundance: few
v_gene: TRBV6-1
d_gene: .
j_gene: TRBJ1-2
CDR3nt: TGTGCCAGCTGTGCCCCGGGGCTTGGTGGCTACACCTTC
CDR3aa: CASCAPGLGGYTF

abundance: few
v_gene: TRBV3-1
d_gene: TRBD2
j_gene: TRBJ2-1
CDR3nt: TGTGCCAGCGGACTAGCGGGAGGGTACAATGAGCAGTTCTTC
CDR3aa: CASGLAGGYNEQFF

abundance: many
v_gene: TRBV27
d_gene: TRBD1
j_gene: TRBJ1-5
CDR3nt: TGTGCCAGCAGGCAGGGGGCGGCTCAGCCCCAGCATTTT
CDR3aa: CASRQGAAQPQHF

abundance: .
v_gene: TRBV4-1
d_gene: .
j_gene: TRBJ2-2
CDR3nt: TGCGCCAGCAGCCGCTGGGACATAAACACCGGGGAGCTGTTTTTT
CDR3aa: CASSRWDINTGELFF

abundance: .
v_gene: TRBV7-9
d_gene: .
j_gene: TRBJ2-3
CDR3nt: TGTGCCAGCACCCCAGGGGCAGATACGCAGTATTTT
CDR3aa: CASTPGADTQYF

abundance: .
v_gene: TRBV28
d_gene: .
j_gene: TRBJ1-2
CDR3nt: TGTGCCAGCAGTTTGGGTAGGGAACACTATGGCTACACCTTC
CDR3aa: CASSLGREHYGYTF